This T cell receptor (beta chain) appears in the sequencing data of a study of cytomegalovirus exposure and HLA in healthy donors. Study conclusions and caveats: Follow-up analysis found HLA locus-dependent TCR association rates, highest for DRB1 and lowest for HLA-C. Among donors in an Asian-associated ancestry cluster, a later analysis reportedly found fewer N-insertions than the roughly 730-donor mean.

Primers for the PCR totalled 60 Vbeta and 13 Jbeta. The data were produced by immunoSEQ multiplex PCR, yet TCRdb's version contains in-frame clones alone and is incomplete. Here the sample spans about 140,000 clones, approximately 80% being singletons. On this clone: Its specificity is not known.

The study sampled nominally healthy donors, though unrecorded immune exposures were likely. The CDR3 runs to 15 residues. V lost 6 bases to trimming and J lost 3 bases, with 15 bases between them. The germline gives CDR1 MNHNS, CDR2 SASEGT. The sequence was collected from a woman in her 40s in good health and CMV-seropositive. Sequencing was carried out using PBMCs. J is TRBJ1-5 and V is TRBV6-1; tentative D call: TRBD1 (5 bases). CDR3 sequence (DNA): TGTGCCAGCAGCTTTAAAGACAGTCACAATCAGCCCCAGCATTTT. This sequence encodes CASSFKDSHNQPQHF.